This T cell receptor beta chain was recovered during a study of cytomegalovirus exposure and HLA in healthy donors. With 60 Vbeta and 13 Jbeta primers, the PCR was carried out. Data came from immunoSEQ multiplex PCR; TCRdb stores just in-frame clones and leaves some out. The sample contains approximately 33,000 clones, 45% to 55% of which appear only once. Study-level results: More clonal expansion characterized HLA-associated TCR beta chains than equally common others in a later analysis.

The CDR3 totals 14 residues. The ends lost 5 bases at V and 7 bases at J; junction bases unmatched: 5. The V gene's germline CDR1 is MNHEY and CDR2 SVGAGI. With regard to this clone: Its antigen is not known.

This rearrangement joins TRBV6-5 to TRBJ1-6, with 7 bases fitting TRBD1. The sequence was obtained from a woman aged 40 to 50 in good health and CMV-seropositive. Sequenced material: PBMCs. CDR3 sequence: CASSGGTENSPLHF. CDR3 coding DNA: TGTGCCAGCAGTGGGGGGACAGAGAATTCACCCCTCCACTTT.